This TCR beta chain is drawn from a study of blood T cell repertoires in COVID-19. Sequencing was performed with immunoSEQ multiplex PCR; in TCRdb, only in-frame clones are kept and a portion is missing. Of about 260,000 clones listed, less than 90% were seen once; the top ten hold 3.5% to 4.5%. The CDR3 is 15 amino acids. J lost 4 bases, V lost 4 bases, and 8 bases had no gene match. In germline, CDR1 is MNHEY, CDR2 SVGAGI. The sample was peripheral blood. V usage is TRBV6-5 and J usage is TRBJ2-3, with 7 bases that match TRBD1. This receptor was identified in a man aged 55 to 70 who had recovered from COVID-19. CDR3 sequence: CASSSVGQGADTQYF. The CDR3 nucleotides read TGTGCCAGCAGTTCTGTAGGCCAGGGGGCAGATACGCAGTATTTT.